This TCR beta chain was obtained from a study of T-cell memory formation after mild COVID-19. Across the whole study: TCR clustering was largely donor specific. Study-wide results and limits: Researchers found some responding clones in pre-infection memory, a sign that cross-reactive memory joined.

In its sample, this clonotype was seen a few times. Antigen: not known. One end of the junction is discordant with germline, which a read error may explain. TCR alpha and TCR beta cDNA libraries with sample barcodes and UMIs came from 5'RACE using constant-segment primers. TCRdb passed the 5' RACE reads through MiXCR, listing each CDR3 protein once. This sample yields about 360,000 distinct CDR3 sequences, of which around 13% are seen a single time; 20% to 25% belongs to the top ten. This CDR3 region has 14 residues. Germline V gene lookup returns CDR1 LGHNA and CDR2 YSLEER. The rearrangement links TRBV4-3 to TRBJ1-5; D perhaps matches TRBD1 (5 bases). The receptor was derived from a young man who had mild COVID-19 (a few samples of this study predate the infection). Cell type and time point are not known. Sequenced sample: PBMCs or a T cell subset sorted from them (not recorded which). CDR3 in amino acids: CASSPSGTNQPQHF. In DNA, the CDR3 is TGCGCCAGCAGCCCATCCGGGACGAATCAACCCCAGCATTTT.